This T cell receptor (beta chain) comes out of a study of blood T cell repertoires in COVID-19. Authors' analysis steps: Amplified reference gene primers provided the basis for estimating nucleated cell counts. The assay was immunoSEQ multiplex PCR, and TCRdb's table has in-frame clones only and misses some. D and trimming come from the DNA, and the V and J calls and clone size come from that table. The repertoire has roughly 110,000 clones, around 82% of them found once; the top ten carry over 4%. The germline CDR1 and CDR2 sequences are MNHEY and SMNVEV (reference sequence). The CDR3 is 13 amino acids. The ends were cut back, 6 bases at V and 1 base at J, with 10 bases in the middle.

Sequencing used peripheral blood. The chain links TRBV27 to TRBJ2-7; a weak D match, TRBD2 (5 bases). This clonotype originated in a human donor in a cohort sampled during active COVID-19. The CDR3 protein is CASRRTGSYEQYF. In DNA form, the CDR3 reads TGTGCCAGCAGACGGACTGGTTCCTACGAGCAGTACTTC.